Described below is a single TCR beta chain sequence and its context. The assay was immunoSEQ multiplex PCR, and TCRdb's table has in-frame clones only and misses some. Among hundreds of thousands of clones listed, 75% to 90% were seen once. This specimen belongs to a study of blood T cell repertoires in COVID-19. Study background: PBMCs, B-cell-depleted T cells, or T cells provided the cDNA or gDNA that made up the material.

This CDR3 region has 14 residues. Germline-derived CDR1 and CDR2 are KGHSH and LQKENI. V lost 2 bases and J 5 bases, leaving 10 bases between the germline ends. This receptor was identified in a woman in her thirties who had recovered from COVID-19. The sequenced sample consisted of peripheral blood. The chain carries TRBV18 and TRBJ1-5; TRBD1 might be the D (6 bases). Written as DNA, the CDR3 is TGTGCCAGCTCACCAGGACAGCCCCATCAGCCCCAGCATTTT. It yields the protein CASSPGQPHQPQHF. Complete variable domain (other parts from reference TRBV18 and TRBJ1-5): NAGVMQNPRHLVRRRGQEARLRCSPMKGHSHVYWYRQLPEEGLKFMVYLQKENIIDESGMPKERFSAEFPKEGPSILRIQQVVRGDSAAYFCASSPGQPHQPQHFGDGTRLSIL.